Presented here are 27 T cell receptor beta chains from one specimen sequenced in a study of regulatory T cells in long-lasting Graves disease. Indicated time point: newly diagnosed GD, antithyroid drugs for less than 3 months. PBMC-derived RNA was used for the TCR library. Building of the TCR beta libraries involved iRepertoire HTBI primers and Arm-PCR of CDR3 regions. Each CDR3 protein gets one entry after TCRdb re-called the multiplex PCR reads with MiXCR. Among roughly 350,000 distinct CDR3 sequences listed, around 15% were seen once. The sample was also reused in another study, on T cells in Graves' hyperthyroidism and ophthalmopathy.

The sequences come from peripheral blood mononuclear cells (PBMCs), collected at new diagnosis, from a patient treated with antithyroid drugs. These receptors were obtained from a woman aged 18-29 years with Graves disease.

A note on this clonotype: The CDR3 carries no conserved terminal phenylalanine or tryptophan, so it likely arises from a read error. The chain links TRBV7-6 to TRBJ2-1, with D hard to call. Trimming removed 4 bases at V and 8 bases at J, with 9 bases between. The germline CDR1 and CDR2 sequences are SGHVS and FNYEAQ. The CDR3 is 12 amino acids. The CDR3 sequence is CASSSQRDEQFS. DNA for the CDR3: TGTGCCAGCAGCTCACAGCGCGATGAGCAGTTCTCC.

This clonotype was counted between two and nine times. This chain links TRBV18 with TRBJ2-1; possibly TRBD1 or TRBD2 for D (6 bases each). This CDR3 comprises 16 residues. Trimming pared 3 bases from V and 7 bases from J, leaving 19 bases between. Germline V CDR1 and CDR2: KGHSH, LQKENI. CDR3 bases: TGTGCCAGCTCACCCACCCGGGGGCTGGTGGGTAATGAGCAGTTCTTC. It is translated as CASSPTRGLVGNEQFF.

The sample holds many counts of this clonotype. The rearrangement uses TRBV30 and TRBJ1-2, with TRBD1 matching 9 bases. Germline CDR1 and CDR2: GTSNPN and SVGIG (reference sequence). This CDR3 is built from 15 residues. The V gene end was trimmed by 7 bases and the J gene end by 4 bases; junction bases not matched to a gene: 13. This CDR3 reads CALQGQGRQGYGYTF. In DNA form, the CDR3 reads TGTGCCTTACAGGGACAGGGCCGACAGGGCTATGGCTACACCTTC.

The V and J genes are TRBV9 and TRBJ2-1; 8 positions agree with TRBD2. Germline trimming cut 3 bases from V and 0 bases from J; bases unmatched to any gene: 8. Per the germline V gene, CDR1 is SGDLS and CDR2 is YYNGEE. The CDR3 has 17 residues. CDR3 coding DNA: TGTGCCAGCAGCGAGTCTCTAGCGGGCCGCTCCTACAATGAGCAGTTCTTC. This sequence encodes CASSESLAGRSYNEQFF.

Ten or more counts support this clonotype. The chain carries TRBV27 and TRBJ2-7; 8 bases agree with TRBD2. V shed 3 bases and J 3 bases; nucleotides not matched to a gene: 7. CDR1 and CDR2 from the germline V gene are MNHEY and SMNVEV (reference sequence). This CDR3 comprises 15 residues. The CDR3 region is CASSFAGRVDYEQYF. The CDR3 nucleotides read TGTGCCAGCAGTTTTGCCGGGAGGGTCGACTACGAGCAGTACTTC.

This clonotype occurred many times. This rearrangement joins TRBV5-1 to TRBJ1-2; 8 bases align to TRBD1. There are 14 residues in the CDR3. Germline-derived CDR1 and CDR2 are SGHRS and YFSETQ. The trim removed 3 bases at V and 5 bases at J, leaving 6 bases unmatched. This CDR3 is CASSSTQGEYGYTF. CDR3 in DNA: TGCGCCAGCAGCTCGACACAGGGGGAGTATGGCTACACCTTC.

The chain couples TRBV9 to TRBJ2-3, with TRBD2 matching over 15 bases. Germline V lookup: CDR1 SGDLS, CDR2 YYNGEE. V trimming: 4 bases; J trimming: 6 bases; junction bases outside the gene matches: 6. This CDR3 spans 16 amino acids. CDR3 DNA sequence: TGTGCCAGCAGCCCACTCGGGACTAGCGGGAGGGATACGCAGTATTTT. The encoded protein is CASSPLGTSGRDTQYF. Drawing the rest from reference TRBV9 and TRBJ2-3, the complete variable domain is DSGVTQTPKHLITATGQRVTLRCSPRSGDLSVYWYQQSLDQGLQFLIQYYNGEERAKGNILERFSAQQFPDLHSELNLSSLELGDSALYFCASSPLGTSGRDTQYFGPGTRLTVL.

This clonotype has at least ten counts. The chain couples TRBV20-1 to TRBJ2-7, with 13 bases matching TRBD2. This CDR3 is 18 amino acids long. J was trimmed by 2 bases and V by 2 bases; bases with no gene match: 12. The germline CDR1 and CDR2 sequences are DFQATT and SNEGSKA (reference sequence). The CDR3 sequence: CSARTGGLAGRFTYEQYF. The CDR3 bases are TGCAGTGCTAGAACGGGGGGACTAGCGGGAAGATTTACCTACGAGCAGTACTTC.

This clonotype was seen only a few times. The chain recombines TRBV11-2 with TRBJ1-6, with D maybe TRBD1 (6 bases). The CDR3 is made up of 15 amino acids. Germline V gene data show CDR1 as SGHAT and CDR2 as FQNNGV. Trimming stripped 5 bases from V and 6 bases from J, with 14 bases between. The CDR3 loop reads CASSQEGGSNSPLHF. For the CDR3, the DNA is TGTGCCAGCAGCCAGGAGGGGGGAAGTAATTCACCCCTCCACTTT. Complete variable domain (other parts from reference TRBV11-2 and TRBJ1-6): EAGVAQSPRYKIIEKRQSVAFWCNPISGHATLYWYQQILGQGPKLLIQFQNNGVVDDSQLPKDRFSAERLKGVDSTLKIQPAKLEDSAVYLCASSQEGGSNSPLHFGNGTRLTVT.

In this sample, this clonotype turned up many times. The chain couples TRBV6-2 or TRBV6-3 to TRBJ2-1; D gene unclear. The germline V and J ends were trimmed by 0 bases and 10 bases, with 4 bases remaining between them. This CDR3 region has 11 residues. The germline V gene encodes CDR1 MNHEY and CDR2 SVGEGT. The CDR3 nucleotides are TGTGCCAGCAGTTACTCTCGGGAGCAGTTCTTC. As protein: CASSYSREQFF.

This clonotype has a handful of counts. The rearrangement joins TRBV15 to TRBJ2-1, with D unclear. Germline-derived CDR1 and CDR2 are LNHNV and YYDKDF (reference sequence). There are 15 residues in the CDR3. V was trimmed by 5 bases and J by 0 bases, leaving 11 bases between them. CDR3 loop: CATSSPSSSYNEQFF. CDR3 bases: TGTGCCACCAGCTCCCCCTCGAGCTCCTACAATGAGCAGTTCTTC. The full variable domain, rest sourced from reference TRBV15 and TRBJ2-1, is DAMVIQNPRYQVTQFGKPVTLSCSQTLNHNVMYWYQQKSSQAPKLLFHYYDKDFNNEADTPDNFQSRRPNTSFCFLDIRSPGLGDTAMYLCATSSPSSSYNEQFFGPGTRLTVL.

The chain is built from TRBV5-1 and TRBJ2-3; D remains unclear. V lost 0 bases and J lost 5, with 10 bases in between. Germline V gives CDR1 SGHRS, CDR2 YFSETQ. The CDR3 has 14 amino acids. The chain's CDR3 is CASSLATIGDTQYF. In DNA form, the CDR3 reads TGCGCCAGCAGCTTGGCCACCATAGGAGATACGCAGTATTTT.

About this clonotype itself: A much larger clone lies one base from this, so it may be a read error. The chain has TRBV30 and TRBJ2-1, with 9 positions matching TRBD2. The CDR3 spans 15 residues. The germline V gene encodes CDR1 GTSNPN and CDR2 SVGIG (reference sequence). DNA for the CDR3: TGTGCCTGGAGTGGTGCTAGCGGGATCTACAATGAGCAGCTCTTC. Its protein product is CAWSGASGIYNEQLF.

This clonotype appeared many times. V and J are TRBV29-1 and TRBJ2-7; 9 nucleotides match TRBD1. CDR1 and CDR2 (germline): SQVTM, ANQGSEA. The CDR3 is 14 residues long. V lost 6 bases and J lost 3; bases outside the gene matches: 9. The DNA of the CDR3 is TGCAGCGTAGGGGACAGGGTGAATCTCTACGAGCAGTACTTC. Translated: CSVGDRVNLYEQYF.

This clonotype was seen repeatedly, ten times or more. This rearrangement joins TRBV5-1 to TRBJ2-2; 12 bases agree with TRBD1. The CDR3 is 15 residues long. The germline V gene has CDR1 SGHRS and CDR2 YFSETQ. Losses at the gene ends were 2 bases for V and 6 bases for J; bases not matched to a gene: 2. The CDR3 nucleotides read TGCGCCAGCAGCTTTGGGACAGGGGGCGCCGGGGAGCTGTTTTTT. Encoded protein: CASSFGTGGAGELFF.

At least ten counts were recorded for this clonotype. This rearrangement joins TRBV11-2 to TRBJ2-5; no reliable D call. The CDR3 consists of 14 residues. Germline V gene data show CDR1 as SGHAT and CDR2 as FQNNGV. V gave up 0 bases and J gave up 0 bases, with 5 bases separating them. The CDR3 sequence: CASSLDHNQETQYF. The CDR3 region has the DNA TGTGCCAGCAGCTTAGACCACAACCAAGAGACCCAGTACTTC.

This clonotype showed up just a few times. The chain carries TRBV29-1 and TRBJ1-1, with D possibly matching TRBD1 (6 bases). This CDR3 has 13 residues. The V gene lost 8 bases and the J gene lost 3 bases, with 16 bases spanning the gap. Germline loops: CDR1 SQVTM, CDR2 ANQGSEA. CDR3 residues: CSFTGLLDTEAFF. CDR3 bases: TGCAGCTTCACAGGGCTGCTGGACACTGAAGCTTTCTTT.

Comment on this clonotype: This clone may be a read error of a much larger clone one base away. The V call is TRBV5-5, the J call TRBJ2-1; the D is unclear. The DNA end lines up better with TRBJ2-5; the J call may be wrong. The germline V gene encodes CDR1 SGHKS and CDR2 YYEKEE (reference sequence). The CDR3 extends over 14 amino acids. This CDR3 is CASSFRAAQETQYF. As DNA, the CDR3 is TGTGCCAGCAGCTTCCGGGCAGCCCAAGAGACCCAGTACTTC.

This clonotype was detected ten times or more. The rearrangement joins TRBV3-1 to TRBJ2-1; D call uncertain. V gave up 6 bases and J gave up 8 bases, with 14 bases separating them. The CDR3 has 13 amino acids. Germline V lookup: CDR1 LGHDT, CDR2 YNNKEL (reference sequence). The chain's CDR3 is CASSHQNLDEQFF. The CDR3 nucleotides read TGTGCCAGCAGTCATCAAAATCTGGATGAGCAGTTCTTC.

This clonotype was detected a few times. The chain links TRBV5-8 to TRBJ2-2; 14 nucleotides align to TRBD2. Germline lookup yields CDR1 SGHTS and CDR2 YDEGEE. CDR3 size: 18 residues. The J segment lost 1 base and the V segment lost 1 base, leaving 3 bases of the junction unmatched. CDR3 nucleotides: TGTGCCAGCAGCTTGCAGGGGACTAGCGGGAGGAACACCGGGGAGCTGTTTTTT. Encoded protein: CASSLQGTSGRNTGELFF.

This clonotype showed up just a few times. The chain is built from TRBV14 and TRBJ1-1, with unresolved D. Per the germline V gene, CDR1 is SGHDN and CDR2 is FVKESK. This CDR3 has 13 residues. Trimming removed 5 bases at V and 1 base at J, with 8 bases between. The CDR3 loop is CASSSIPNTEAFF. The CDR3 coding sequence is TGTGCCAGCAGCTCCATACCGAACACTGAAGCTTTCTTT.

Remarks on this clonotype: A much larger clone differs from this one at a single base, so this may be a read error. This rearrangement joins TRBV27 to TRBJ2-3, with a weak D call TRBD2 (6 bases). Germline V gene data show CDR1 as MNHEY and CDR2 as SMNVEV (reference sequence). The CDR3 covers 15 residues. CDR3 protein: CASKSSSGRTDTRYF. In DNA, the CDR3 is TGTGCCAGCAAATCAAGCAGCGGGCGCACAGATACGCGGTATTTT.

The table lists this clonotype with a few counts. The chain recombines TRBV29-1 with TRBJ1-1; D is ambiguous. V was pared by 4 bases and J by 4 bases, with 4 bases between. Germline V gene lookup returns CDR1 SQVTM and CDR2 ANQGSEA. The CDR3 sequence is 10 residues long. CDR3 residues: CSVVFTEAFF. In DNA form, the CDR3 reads TGCAGCGTTGTATTCACTGAAGCTTTCTTT.

This clonotype occurred many times. This chain links TRBV20-1 with TRBJ2-3, with TRBD2 matching over 8 bases. Trimming took 6 bases from V and 2 from J; bases not matched to a gene: 13. CDR1 DFQATT and CDR2 SNEGSKA come from the germline V gene (reference sequence). This CDR3 region has 16 residues. The CDR3 reads CSALYVGGRTTDTQYF. The CDR3 nucleotides read TGCAGTGCCTTATATGTAGGCGGGAGGACCACAGATACGCAGTATTTT.

This clonotype was picked up many times. The CDR3 sequence is CASSLADSFNEQFF. The CDR3 region has the DNA TGTGCCAGCAGTTTAGCGGACAGCTTCAATGAGCAGTTCTTC. J is TRBJ2-1 and V is TRBV28; TRBD1 might be the D (6 bases). Germline-derived CDR1 and CDR2 are MDHEN and SYDVKM. V lost 2 bases to trimming and J lost 6 bases, with 11 bases between them. The CDR3 loop spans 14 amino acids.

There are many counts of this clonotype. This chain connects TRBV5-1 to TRBJ1-5, with 7 bases fitting TRBD1. This CDR3 has 15 amino acids. Germline CDR1 reads SGHRS; CDR2 reads YFSETQ. J lost 5 bases, V lost 0 bases, and 5 bases had no gene match. This chain's CDR3 is CASSLAGQRDQPQHF. CDR3 bases: TGCGCCAGCAGCTTGGCGGGACAGAGAGATCAGCCCCAGCATTTT.

The sample holds a few counts of this clonotype. The chain couples TRBV6-2 or TRBV6-3 to TRBJ2-1; 7 bases align to TRBD1. The ends lost 7 bases at V and 5 bases at J; junction bases unmatched: 14. The germline gives CDR1 MNHEY, CDR2 SVGEGT. The CDR3 length is 16 residues. DNA for the CDR3: TGTGCCAGCAACGGGATCTCGGGACAGCGAAACAATGAGCAGTTCTTC. The encoded protein is CASNGISGQRNNEQFF.